A single sample gave rise to the 6 T cell receptor beta chains below, sequenced in a study of shared clonotypes between healthy human individuals. Naive CD8 cells, CD45RO-negative and positively selected for CCR7, excluded terminally differentiated effector memory CD45RA+ cells. The protocol was immunoSEQ multiplex PCR, while the TCRdb copy is restricted to in-frame clones and leaves out a portion. Of about 680,000 clones in the sample, roughly 94% were seen once. The source material was naive CD8+ T cells sorted from blood. The receptors shown here come from a man aged 30 to 45 in good health.

As regards this clone: Additional DNA sequences in this sample encode the identical CDR3. V is TRBV13 and J is TRBJ2-7, with 9 bases that match TRBD1. The germline V gene encodes CDR1 PRHDT and CDR2 FYEKMQ (reference sequence). The CDR3 length is 13 residues. The V gene end was trimmed by 3 bases and the J gene end by 4 bases; junction bases not matched to a gene: 1. CDR3 nucleotides: TGTGCCAGCAGCTTGGGACAGGGTTACGAGCAGTACTTC. This encodes CASSLGQGYEQYF. Full variable domain (rest looked up from reference TRBV13 and TRBJ2-7): AAGVIQSPRHLIKEKRETATLKCYPIPRHDTVYWYQQGPGQDPQFLISFYEKMQSDKGSIPDRFSAQQFSDYHSELNMSSLELGDSALYFCASSLGQGYEQYFGPGTRLTVT.

This sequence joins TRBV11-3 and TRBJ2-3, with 14 positions matching TRBD2. Trimming took 5 bases from V and 4 from J; bases not matched to a gene: 14. The V gene's germline CDR1 is SGHNT and CDR2 YENEEA. CDR3 size: 19 residues. DNA for the CDR3: TGTGCCAGCAGCCCAAACCCGACTAGCGGGAGGGCCTCGTCAGATACGCAGTATTTT. Translated, it gives CASSPNPTSGRASSDTQYF.

The gene calls are TRBV6-1 and TRBJ2-1; 13 bases match TRBD2. This CDR3 has 14 amino acids. V shed 6 bases and J 6 bases; nucleotides not matched to a gene: 2. Germline values: CDR1 MNHNS, CDR2 SASEGT. The CDR3 DNA follows: TGTGCCAGCAGGGGGACTAGCGGGGTCAATGAGCAGTTCTTC. This encodes CASRGTSGVNEQFF.

The count of this clone is one. V usage is TRBV29-1 and J usage is TRBJ2-2, with D possibly being TRBD1 or TRBD2 (5 bases each). Germline assignment: CDR1 SQVTM and CDR2 ANQGSEA. The CDR3 contains 12 residues. V lost 5 bases and J lost 4, with 8 bases in between. The CDR3 DNA is TGCAGCGTTTGGGGGTTCACCGGGGAGCTGTTTTTT. This codes for CSVWGFTGELFF.

V and J are TRBV6-4 and TRBJ2-1; the match to TRBD1 covers 9 bases. The germline gives CDR1 MRHNA, CDR2 SNTAGT. Trimming at V came to 4 bases and at J to 4 bases, leaving 5 bases not matched to a gene. This CDR3 is 15 amino acids long. Here the CDR3 reads CASSAEGQGYNEQFF. The CDR3 nucleotides are TGTGCCAGCAGTGCTGAGGGACAGGGATACAATGAGCAGTTCTTC.

The sample holds one count of this clone. The chain couples TRBV11-3 to TRBJ2-1; D is ambiguous. Trimming removed 6 bases at V and 7 bases at J, with 10 bases between. There are 12 residues in the CDR3. Germline values: CDR1 SGHNT, CDR2 YENEEA. Here the CDR3 reads CASSSFGNEQFF. The CDR3 DNA is TGTGCCAGCAGTTCCTTTGGAAATGAGCAGTTCTTC. Combining the CDR3 with reference TRBV11-3 and TRBJ2-1 gives the whole variable domain EAGVVQSPRYKIIEKKQPVAFWCNPISGHNTLYWYLQNLGQGPELLIRYENEEAVDDSQLPKDRFSAERLKGVDSTLKIQPAELGDSAVYLCASSSFGNEQFFGPGTRLTVL.